This T cell receptor beta chain was sequenced during a study of shared clonotypes between healthy human individuals. Study-level findings and limits: Sampling included only blood; tissue repertoires likely differ. What rarefaction showed was incomplete sorted-subset sequencing despite large depth. Some clonotypes were shared by all four sorted-subset donors, while others were not shared. The non-shared ones had lower generation probabilities than the shared ones.

The V and J ends lost 0 bases and 5 bases, in that order; junction bases with no gene match: 0. Germline V lookup: CDR1 ENHRY, CDR2 SYGVKD. The CDR3 contains 14 residues. Note on this clone: Its antigen is not known.

The donors, healthy adults who were HIV-negative, had experienced no recent acute infections or vaccinations. Method: immunoSEQ multiplex PCR; TCRdb's copy keeps in-frame clones and lacks some. The sample consists of about 1.1 million clones, about four fifths of them appearing once. The chain combines TRBV10-3 with TRBJ1-2; TRBD1 matches 10 bases. The clonotype originates from a man aged 18 to 29 in good health. Some clones in this sample may be carry-over from other donors' samples. What was sequenced was memory CD4+ T cells from PBMCs. This sample's subset: CD45RA-negative fraction. The CDR3 is CAISESDRGYGYTF. The CDR3 DNA is TGTGCCATCAGTGAGTCGGACAGGGGGTATGGCTACACCTTC.